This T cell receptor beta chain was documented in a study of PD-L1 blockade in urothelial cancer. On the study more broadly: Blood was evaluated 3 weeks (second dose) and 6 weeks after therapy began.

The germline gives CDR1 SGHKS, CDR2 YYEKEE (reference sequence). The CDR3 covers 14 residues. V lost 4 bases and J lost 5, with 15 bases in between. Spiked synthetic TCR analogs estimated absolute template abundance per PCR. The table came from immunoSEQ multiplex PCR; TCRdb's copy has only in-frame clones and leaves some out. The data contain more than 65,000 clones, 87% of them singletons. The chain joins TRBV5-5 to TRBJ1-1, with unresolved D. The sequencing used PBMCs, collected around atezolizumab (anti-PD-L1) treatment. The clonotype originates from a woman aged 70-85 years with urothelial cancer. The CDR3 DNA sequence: TGTGCCAGCAGCCTGTGGACCGGGAGGACTGAAGCTTTCTTT. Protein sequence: CASSLWTGRTEAFF.